Listed below are T cell receptor beta chains from one sample, sequenced in a study of T cells after yellow fever vaccination. Each CDR3 protein gets one entry after TCRdb re-called the 5' RACE reads with MiXCR. The table has hundreds of thousands of distinct CDR3 sequences, 12% seen once; the top ten hold about 16%. Material: PBMCs, obtained on the day of the yellow fever booster vaccination. These receptors originate from a man aged 25-45 years who received the YFV17D yellow fever vaccine. The CDR3 runs from the conserved cysteine through the conserved F or W. D genes are given only for firm matches. Part of the rows lack a size; the others show once, few, many or a class for expanded clones.

J gene	V gene	clone size	D gene	CDR3 length	CDR3 protein	CDR3 DNA
TRBJ2-1	TRBV11-3	.	.	9	CAREVRGFF	TGTGCCCGCGAGGTCCGGGGGTTCTTC
TRBJ1-4	TRBV29-1	many	.	13	CSVAQATNEKLFF	TGCAGCGTTGCCCAAGCAACTAATGAAAAACTGTTTTTT
TRBJ2-7	TRBV5-1	few	TRBD1	14	CASSLNRGQGEQYF	TGCGCCAGCAGCTTGAACAGGGGGCAGGGGGAGCAGTACTTC
TRBJ2-3	TRBV23-1	many	.	15	CASSHPTYFTDTQYF	TGCGCCAGCAGTCACCCCACCTATTTCACAGATACGCAGTATTTT
TRBJ2-1	TRBV7-2	few	TRBD1	13	CASRSTGDNEQFF	TGTGCCAGCAGGTCAACAGGGGACAATGAGCAGTTCTTC
TRBJ2-7	TRBV10-3	few	.	14	CAISLNQPSYEQYF	TGTGCCATCAGCCTCAACCAGCCCTCCTACGAGCAGTACTTC
TRBJ2-7	TRBV6-2/TRBV6-3	.	.	17	CASSYSIYGAGIYEQYF	TGTGCCAGCAGTTACTCGATATATGGGGCAGGGATCTACGAGCAGTACTTC
TRBJ2-7	TRBV20-1	few	TRBD2	18	CSARALGREAGVRYEQYF	TGCAGTGCTAGAGCCCTGGGGAGGGAAGCGGGAGTAAGATACGAGCAGTACTTC
TRBJ1-1	TRBV7-2	few	TRBD1	14	CASSSDRVNTEAFF	TGTGCCAGCAGCTCCGACAGGGTGAACACTGAAGCTTTCTTT
TRBJ2-3	TRBV7-7	many	TRBD2	14	CASSLSLADDTQYF	TGTGCCAGCAGCTTAAGCCTAGCGGACGATACGCAGTATTTT
TRBJ2-7	TRBV7-2	few	.	13	CASSARHSYEQYF	TGTGCCAGCAGCGCCAGACACTCCTACGAGCAGTACTTC
TRBJ2-2	TRBV6-5	.	.	13	CASSSRITGELFF	TGTGCCAGCAGCTCTCGGATCACCGGGGAGCTGTTTTTT
TRBJ2-3	TRBV18	.	.	15	CASSLRDITTDTQYF	TGTGCCAGCTCCCTAAGGGACATTACCACAGATACGCAGTATTTT
TRBJ2-7	TRBV3-1	few	TRBD2	14	CASRYSGRSYEQYF	TGTGCCAGCAGATATAGCGGGAGGTCCTACGAGCAGTACTTC
TRBJ1-2	TRBV27	.	.	13	CASSLSSNYGYTF	TGTGCCAGCAGTTTATCAAGCAACTATGGCTACACCTTC
TRBJ1-5	TRBV29-1	few	.	14	CSVEVSGSNQPQHF	TGCAGCGTTGAAGTGAGTGGGAGCAATCAGCCCCAGCATTTT
TRBJ1-5	TRBV20-1	few	.	15	CSARDWRDSNQPQHF	TGCAGTGCTAGAGATTGGAGAGATAGCAATCAGCCCCAGCATTTT
TRBJ1-3	TRBV10-3	.	.	13	CAISGNSGNTIYF	TGTGCCATCAGTGGGAACTCTGGAAACACCATATATTTT
TRBJ2-2	TRBV11-2	few	.	11	CASSLEWELFF	TGTGCCAGCAGCTTAGAATGGGAGCTGTTTTTT
TRBJ2-1	TRBV6-2/TRBV6-3	.	TRBD1	15	CASSRSRGQTNEQFF	TGTGCCAGCAGCCGAAGTCGGGGACAGACCAATGAGCAGTTCTTC
TRBJ1-2	TRBV6-1	many	.	14	CASSPGRGGYGYTF	TGTGCCAGCAGTCCCGGGAGGGGGGGCTATGGCTACACCTTC
TRBJ2-1	TRBV7-9	few	.	11	CASSDRQEQFF	TGTGCCAGCAGCGACCGACAGGAGCAGTTCTTC
TRBJ2-2	TRBV29-1	few	TRBD2	13	CSVVGGSTGELFF	TGCAGCGTTGTGGGCGGGAGCACCGGGGAGCTGTTTTTT
TRBJ2-7	TRBV20-1	.	.	15	CSARDRRGASYEQYF	TGCAGTGCTAGAGATCGACGGGGGGCCTCCTACGAGCAGTACTTC
TRBJ2-1	TRBV4-3	few	TRBD2	18	CASSQFLRDAGEVNEQFF	TGCGCCAGCAGCCAATTCCTACGGGACGCGGGAGAGGTGAATGAGCAGTTCTTC
TRBJ2-7	TRBV9	few	.	13	CASSVAGTNEQYF	TGTGCCAGCAGCGTAGCCGGGACAAACGAGCAGTACTTC
TRBJ1-6	TRBV3-1	.	.	16	CASSQGPGTGNSPLHF	TGTGCCAGCAGCCAGGGGCCCGGGACGGGAAATTCACCCCTCCACTTT
TRBJ2-7	TRBV6-5	many	.	16	CASSFFPPRSSYEQYF	TGTGCCAGCAGTTTTTTCCCCCCGAGAAGCTCCTACGAGCAGTACTTC
TRBJ2-5	TRBV4-2	few	.	14	CASSQVDGQETQYF	TGTGCCAGCAGCCAAGTCGACGGGCAAGAGACCCAGTACTTC
TRBJ2-7	TRBV12-3/TRBV12-4	many	TRBD2	14	CSSGRVGSFYEQYF	TGTAGTAGCGGGAGGGTGGGGAGCTTCTACGAGCAGTACTTC
TRBJ2-1	TRBV5-1	.	.	14	CATTNGGSYNEQFF	TGCGCCACTACGAACGGGGGATCCTACAATGAGCAGTTCTTC
TRBJ2-2	TRBV12-3/TRBV12-4	.	.	16	CASKGEEFGNTGELFF	TGTGCCAGCAAGGGGGAGGAGTTCGGGAACACCGGGGAGCTGTTTTTT
TRBJ2-1	TRBV20-1	.	TRBD2	16	CSARVRAGGSYNEQFF	TGCAGTGCTAGAGTGAGGGCGGGAGGGTCCTACAATGAGCAGTTCTTC
TRBJ2-7	TRBV19	.	TRBD1	16	CASSASGTGTTYEQYF	TGTGCCAGTAGTGCATCCGGGACAGGGACAACCTACGAGCAGTACTTC
TRBJ1-1	TRBV6-5	.	.	15	CASSYEETAYTEAFF	TGTGCCAGCAGTTACGAAGAGACAGCCTACACTGAAGCTTTCTTT
TRBJ2-1	TRBV10-1	.	.	15	CASSESKGSSDEQFF	TGCGCCAGCAGTGAGTCGAAAGGTTCCTCGGATGAGCAGTTCTTC
TRBJ2-3	TRBV9	few	TRBD2	17	CASSVGLSGTSTDTQYF	TGTGCCAGCAGCGTAGGTCTTAGCGGGACTAGCACAGATACGCAGTATTTT
TRBJ2-3	TRBV20-1	.	.	14	CSARGGSEADTQYF	TGCAGTGCTAGAGGAGGGTCAGAAGCAGATACGCAGTATTTT
TRBJ2-1	TRBV6-5	few	.	15	CASTYSIGATNEQFF	TGTGCCAGCACCTACTCAATTGGGGCTACAAATGAGCAGTTCTTC
TRBJ2-1	TRBV7-2	.	TRBD2	16	CASSPPGLAFYNEQFF	TGTGCCAGCAGCCCACCGGGACTAGCTTTCTACAATGAGCAGTTCTTC
TRBJ2-1	TRBV5-6	few	.	13	CASSSVDGNEQFF	TGTGCCAGCAGCTCCGTGGACGGGAATGAGCAGTTCTTC
TRBJ1-5	TRBV20-1	.	.	14	CSAESPQGVQPQHF	TGCAGTGCTGAATCACCGCAGGGAGTTCAGCCCCAGCATTTT
TRBJ2-1	TRBV27	.	.	13	CASSLGWATEQFF	TGTGCCAGCAGTTTGGGGTGGGCCACTGAGCAGTTCTTC
TRBJ1-4	TRBV29-1	few	.	14	CSVLNTGGEEKLFF	TGCAGCGTTCTGAACACGGGGGGCGAGGAAAAACTGTTTTTT
TRBJ1-3	TRBV29-1	few	.	13	CSVEVVAGNTIYF	TGCAGCGTTGAGGTGGTGGCTGGAAACACCATATATTTT
TRBJ2-3	TRBV7-3	.	TRBD1	13	CASSPQGAGTQYF	TGTGCCAGCAGCCCCCAGGGGGCTGGTACGCAGTATTTT
TRBJ2-1	TRBV6-5	few	TRBD1	12	CASRKGAREQFF	TGTGCCAGCAGGAAGGGGGCCCGTGAGCAGTTCTTC
TRBJ1-2	TRBV6-1	many	.	13	CASSSRPDYGYTF	TGTGCCAGCAGCTCCCGGCCCGATTATGGCTACACCTTC
TRBJ1-5	TRBV6-1	few	.	17	CASSDFLQGVREKPQHF	TGTGCCAGCAGTGACTTCTTACAGGGTGTCCGGGAAAAGCCCCAGCATTTT
TRBJ1-4	TRBV12-3/TRBV12-4	few	TRBD1	11	CASSSTRGLFF	TGTGCCAGCAGTTCGACCAGGGGGCTGTTTTTT
TRBJ2-3	TRBV29-1	.	TRBD2	15	CSTQTSGSYTDTQYF	TGCAGCACTCAGACTAGCGGGAGTTACACAGATACGCAGTATTTT
TRBJ2-5	TRBV5-1	many	.	15	CASSLSTTAQETQYF	TGCGCCAGCAGCTTGTCCACGACAGCCCAAGAGACCCAGTACTTC
TRBJ2-3	TRBV7-8	.	TRBD1	14	CASTNRGIADTQYF	TGTGCCAGCACCAACAGGGGTATCGCAGATACGCAGTATTTT